This T cell receptor (beta chain) derives from a study of shared clonotypes between healthy human individuals. Whole-study results and caveats: Though the depth was large, rarefaction showed that sorted-subset sequencing was incomplete. Generally, naive subsets (rather than memory subsets) showed larger estimated richness.

Measured with immunoSEQ multiplex PCR; TCRdb has only the in-frame clones, and not every one. The sample lists hundreds of thousands of clones; 96% were seen once. The V end lost 5 bases, the J end lost 5 bases, and 19 bases lay between the germline ends. The CDR3 extends over 16 amino acids. Looked up from germline, CDR1 is SGHVS and CDR2 is FNYEAQ. CD8 cells classed as naive were CD45RO-negative and positively selected for CCR7, excluding terminally differentiated effector memory CD45RA+ cells. Each donor was a Caucasian adult residing in Nashville, Tennessee. With regard to this clone: The antigen is undetermined.

This receptor was obtained from a woman aged 25 to 39 in good health. This rearrangement joins TRBV7-6 to TRBJ2-1; D remains ambiguous. Sequencing was done on a sample of naive CD8+ T cells sorted from blood. CDR3 region: CASSKYPGQSDNEQFF. The CDR3 region has the DNA TGTGCCAGCAGCAAATACCCGGGTCAAAGCGACAATGAGCAGTTCTTC.